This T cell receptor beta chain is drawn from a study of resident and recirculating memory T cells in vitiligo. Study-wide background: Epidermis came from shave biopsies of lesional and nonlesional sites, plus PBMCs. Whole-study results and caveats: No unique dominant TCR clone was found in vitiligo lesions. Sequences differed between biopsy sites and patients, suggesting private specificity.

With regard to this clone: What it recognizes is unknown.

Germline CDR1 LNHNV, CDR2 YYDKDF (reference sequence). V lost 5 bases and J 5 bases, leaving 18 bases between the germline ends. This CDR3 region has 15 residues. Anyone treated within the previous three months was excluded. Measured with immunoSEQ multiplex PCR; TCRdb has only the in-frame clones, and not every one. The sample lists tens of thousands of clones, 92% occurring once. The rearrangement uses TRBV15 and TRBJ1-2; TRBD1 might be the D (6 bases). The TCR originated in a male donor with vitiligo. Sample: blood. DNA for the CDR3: TGTGCCACCAGCGGTTTTGTTGGGGGCAGTTATGGCTACACCTTC. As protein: CATSGFVGGSYGYTF.